This entry is about one TCR beta chain. The sample comes from a study of cytomegalovirus exposure and HLA in healthy donors. With 60 Vbeta and 13 Jbeta primers, the PCR was carried out. The assay was immunoSEQ multiplex PCR, and TCRdb's table has in-frame clones only and misses some. The data contain roughly 80,000 clones, about four fifths of them singletons. The CDR3 consists of 15 residues. Germline CDR1 reads SGHAT; CDR2 reads FQDESV (reference sequence). V gave up 1 base and J gave up 4 bases, with 14 bases separating them. The gene calls are TRBV11-1 and TRBJ2-7, with D perhaps matching TRBD1 (5 bases). Sequencing used PBMCs. The sequence derives from a man aged 35 to 55 in good health and CMV-seronegative. CDR3 residues: CASSLVGQAYYEQYF. The CDR3 coding sequence is TGTGCCAGCAGCTTAGTGGGGCAGGCATATTACGAGCAGTACTTC.